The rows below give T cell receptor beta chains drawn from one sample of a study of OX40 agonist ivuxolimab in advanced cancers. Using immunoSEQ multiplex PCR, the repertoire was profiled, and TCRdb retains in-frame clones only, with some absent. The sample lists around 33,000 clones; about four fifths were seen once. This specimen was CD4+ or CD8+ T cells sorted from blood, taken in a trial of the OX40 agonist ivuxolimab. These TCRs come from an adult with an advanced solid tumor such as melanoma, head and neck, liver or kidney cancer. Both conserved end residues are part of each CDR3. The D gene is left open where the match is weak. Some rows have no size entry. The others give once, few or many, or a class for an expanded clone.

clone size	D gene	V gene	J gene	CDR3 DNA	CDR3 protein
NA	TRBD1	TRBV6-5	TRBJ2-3	TGTGCCAGCTCCGGGACAGGGGGCGCGGATACGCAGTATTTT	CASSGTGGADTQYF
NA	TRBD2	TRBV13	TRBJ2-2	TGTGCCAGCCGTCTAGACTTAGCGGGGGGGCGCACCGGGGAGCTGTTTTTT	CASRLDLAGGRTGELFF
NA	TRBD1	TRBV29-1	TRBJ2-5	TGCAGCGTTGATCCGACAGGGGCGGGAGAGACCCAGTACTTC	CSVDPTGAGETQYF
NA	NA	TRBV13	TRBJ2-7	TGTGCCAGCAGCACCAACCCCCCCTACGAGCAGTACTTC	CASSTNPPYEQYF
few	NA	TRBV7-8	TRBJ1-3	TGTGCCAGCAGCTTCCTAGAAAGCTCTGGAAACACCATATATTTT	CASSFLESSGNTIYF
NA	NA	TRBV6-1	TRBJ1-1	TGTGCCAGCAGTGGACGACAGGAGAACACTGAAGCTTTCTTT	CASSGRQENTEAFF
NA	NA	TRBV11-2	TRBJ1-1	TGTGCCAGCAGCCACGAAACGGGCACTGAAGCTTTCTTT	CASSHETGTEAFF
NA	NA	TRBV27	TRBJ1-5	TGTGCCAGCAGGGCAGGGGCAGGGAATCAGCCCCAGCATTTT	CASRAGAGNQPQHF
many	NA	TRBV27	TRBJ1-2	TGTGCCAGCAGTTTAACAGGGCACTATGGCTACACCTTC	CASSLTGHYGYTF
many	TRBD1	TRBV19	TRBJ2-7	TGTGCCAGTAGTATTACCGGGACAGTTAGGGACGAGCAGTACTTC	CASSITGTVRDEQYF
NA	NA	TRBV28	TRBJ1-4	TGTGCCAGCAGTTTTCGAAAGAATGAAAAACTGTTTTTT	CASSFRKNEKLFF
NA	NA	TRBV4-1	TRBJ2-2	TGCGCCAGCACCCCAGAGTGGGCCGGGGAGCTGTTTTTT	CASTPEWAGELFF
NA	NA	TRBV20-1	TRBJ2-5	TGCAGTGCTAGAGATCAAGAGACCCAGTACTTC	CSARDQETQYF
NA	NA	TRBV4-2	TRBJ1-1	TGTGCCAGCAGCCAAGAAGTCGGGCCGGGTCATGAAGCTTTCTTT	CASSQEVGPGHEAFF
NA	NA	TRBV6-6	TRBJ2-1	TGTGCCAGCAGTTATGGGACTCCCGGCTACAATGAGCAGTTCTTC	CASSYGTPGYNEQFF
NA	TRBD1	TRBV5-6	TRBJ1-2	TGTGCCAGCAGCTTGGGGACAGGGGGCTATGGCTACACCTTC	CASSLGTGGYGYTF
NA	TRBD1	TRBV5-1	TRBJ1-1	TGCGCCACCAGTCAGGGGGAAATGAACACTGAAGCTTTCTTT	CATSQGEMNTEAFF
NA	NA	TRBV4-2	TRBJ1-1	TGTGCCAGCAGCCTTGGGGAGAACACTGAAGCTTTCTTT	CASSLGENTEAFF
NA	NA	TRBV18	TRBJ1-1	TGTGCCAGCTCACATGAGGAGGAGGGAAGGAACACTGAAGCTTTCTTT	CASSHEEEGRNTEAFF
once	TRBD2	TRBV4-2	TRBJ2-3	TGTGCCAGCAGCCAAGTTCCGGGGGGAGACACAGATACGCAGTATTTT	CASSQVPGGDTDTQYF
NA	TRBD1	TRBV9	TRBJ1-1	TGTGCCAGCAGCGGAGACAGGGATAAAGCTTTCTTT	CASSGDRDKAFF
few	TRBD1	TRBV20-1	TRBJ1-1	TGCAGTGCTAGTAGGGGGGACAGTCTATTT	CSASRGDSLF
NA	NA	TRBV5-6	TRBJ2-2	TGTGCCAGCAGCCCCCCTTTGCCGAACACCGGGGAGCTGTTTTTT	CASSPPLPNTGELFF
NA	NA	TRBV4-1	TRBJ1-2	TGCGCCAGCAGCCAAGATCCCGGCGGACCCACGGCCCATGGCTACACCTTC	CASSQDPGGPTAHGYTF
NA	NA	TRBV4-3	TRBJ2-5	TGCGCCAGCAGCCAGTCACCAGGGATAAGGGACCAAGAGACCCAGTACTTC	CASSQSPGIRDQETQYF
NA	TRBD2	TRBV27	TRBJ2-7	TGTGCCAGCAGAGATCAGGGACTAGCGGGACCCCGGCACGAGCAGTACTTC	CASRDQGLAGPRHEQYF
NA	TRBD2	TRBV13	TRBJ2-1	TGTGCCAGCAGCTTAGGTGGCGGGAGCTCCTACAATGAGCAGTTCTTC	CASSLGGGSSYNEQFF
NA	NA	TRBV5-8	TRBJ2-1	TGTGCCAGCACCCCAGGGGGGGATGAGCAGTTCTTC	CASTPGGDEQFF
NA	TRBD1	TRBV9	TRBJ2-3	TGTGCCAGCGGCCCGGGACAGGGGGCACCCACGGCCTCCACAGATACGCAGTATTTT	CASGPGQGAPTASTDTQYF
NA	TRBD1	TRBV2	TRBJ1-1	TGTGCCAGAGGAAACAGGGGGCACACTGAAGCTTTCTTT	CARGNRGHTEAFF
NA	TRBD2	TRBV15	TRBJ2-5	TGTGCCACCAGCACTTCAGCGGGGGAGGGAGGAGAGACCCAGTACTTC	CATSTSAGEGGETQYF
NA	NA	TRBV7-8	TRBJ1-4	TGTGCCAGCAGCTTAGGAGAAGGGAGGCCTAATGAAAAACTGTTTTTT	CASSLGEGRPNEKLFF
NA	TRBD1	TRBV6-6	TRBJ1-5	TGTGCCAGCAGTGGAGGGGGCGGTGGCAATCAGCCCCAGCATTTT	CASSGGGGGNQPQHF
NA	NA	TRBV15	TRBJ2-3	TGTGCCACCAGCAGGGGTTGGGCTGAAAACCGGGCCACACACACAGATACGCAGTATTTT	CATSRGWAENRATHTDTQYF
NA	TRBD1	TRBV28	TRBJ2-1	TGTGCCAGTAAGAGGGGGCCTAGCTCCTACAATGAGCAGTTCTTC	CASKRGPSSYNEQFF
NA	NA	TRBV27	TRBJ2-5	TGTGCCAGCATTAAACCGGGGGTCCACGAATTCAAAGAGACCCAGTACTTC	CASIKPGVHEFKETQYF
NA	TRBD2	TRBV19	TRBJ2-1	TGTGCCAGTAGTAGGTTCGGGACTAGCGGAACTAGCTCCTACAATGAGCAGTTCTTC	CASSRFGTSGTSSYNEQFF
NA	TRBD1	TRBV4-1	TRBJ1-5	TGCGCCAGCAGCCAGGGACAGGGCCAGCCCCAGCATTTT	CASSQGQGQPQHF
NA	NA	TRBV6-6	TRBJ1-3	TGTGCCAGCAGTTACCCCCCCGGGACGGGTGGAAACACCATATATTTT	CASSYPPGTGGNTIYF
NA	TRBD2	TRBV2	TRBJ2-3	TGTGCCAGCAGGGAAGGGACTAGCGGGGGCCCAGATACGCAGTATTTT	CASREGTSGGPDTQYF
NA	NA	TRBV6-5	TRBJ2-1	TGTGCCAGCCAAATAGGGCAGTACAATGAGCAGTTCTTC	CASQIGQYNEQFF
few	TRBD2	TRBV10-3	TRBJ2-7	TGTGCCATCAGTGGACGGGGGGACTCCTACGAGCAGTACTTC	CAISGRGDSYEQYF
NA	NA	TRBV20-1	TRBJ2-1	TGCAGTGCCCGACTCGGGGAAACGCAGTTCTTC	CSARLGETQFF
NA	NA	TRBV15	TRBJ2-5	TGTGCCACCAGCAGAGATCAAGGGACCCAAGAGACCCAGTACTTC	CATSRDQGTQETQYF
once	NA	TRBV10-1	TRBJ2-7	TGCGCCAGCAGTTTTGGGGAAGCCTACGAGCAGTACTTC	CASSFGEAYEQYF
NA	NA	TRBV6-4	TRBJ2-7	TGTGCCAGGCGTTTTGGGGACCCGAAAGCTAACGAGCAGTACTTC	CARRFGDPKANEQYF
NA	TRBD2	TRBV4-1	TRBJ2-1	TGCGCCAGCAGCCAACCCGGGACTATTTACAATGAGCAGTTCTTC	CASSQPGTIYNEQFF
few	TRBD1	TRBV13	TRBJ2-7	TGTGCCAGCAGCCCAAGACAGGGCTTCTACGAGCAGTACTTC	CASSPRQGFYEQYF
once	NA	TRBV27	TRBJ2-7	TGTGCCAGCAGTTTATTCGGCGGCTACGAGCAGTACTTC	CASSLFGGYEQYF
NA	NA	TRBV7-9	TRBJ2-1	TGTGCCAGCAGCTTATGGGCAAGCAATGAGCAGTTCTTC	CASSLWASNEQFF
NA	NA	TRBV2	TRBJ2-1	TGTGCCAGCAGTGAGCGAACTAGCTTTCATGAGCAGTTCTTC	CASSERTSFHEQFF
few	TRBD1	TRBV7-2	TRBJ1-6	TGTGCCAGCAGAGGGGAGGGGGCACGGTCACCCCTCCACTTT	CASRGEGARSPLHF
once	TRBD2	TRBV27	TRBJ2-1	TGTGCCAGTATGACCCGGACTAGCGGGCCGGACAATGAGCAGTTCTTC	CASMTRTSGPDNEQFF
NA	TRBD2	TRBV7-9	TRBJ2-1	TGTGCCAGCAGCGTCCGACTAGCGGGAGTATCATACAATGAGCAGTTCTTC	CASSVRLAGVSYNEQFF
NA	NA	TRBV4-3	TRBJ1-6	TGCGCCAGCGGGGGAGGGGGACCCCTCCACTTT	CASGGGGPLHF
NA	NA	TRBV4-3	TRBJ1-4	TGCGCCAGCAGCCAAGATTGGGGGGGTTTGGAAAAACTGTTTTTT	CASSQDWGGLEKLFF
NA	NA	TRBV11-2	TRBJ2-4	TGTGCCAGCAGCTTACTCTTTGCTGGGGGTCTAGCCAAAAACATTCAGTACTTC	CASSLLFAGGLAKNIQYF